The 9 T cell receptor beta chains given below trace back to one sample, sequenced in a study of cytomegalovirus exposure and HLA in healthy donors. This PCR relied on a set of 60 Vbeta primers and 13 Jbeta primers. Sequencing used immunoSEQ multiplex PCR; TCRdb keeps in-frame clones, though not all of them. Of 80,000 to 100,000 clones detected, approximately 71% appear once; the ten largest clones hold approximately 15%. Material: PBMCs. These receptors originate from a woman aged 18-29 years in good health and CMV-seropositive.

The chain has TRBV4-3 and TRBJ1-6, with 8 bases lining up with TRBD1. Germline values: CDR1 LGHNA, CDR2 YSLEER. The CDR3 covers 14 residues. V shed 6 bases and J 7 bases; nucleotides not matched to a gene: 5. CDR3 sequence reads: CASRQGQANSPLHF. The CDR3 DNA reads as TGCGCCAGCAGACAGGGACAGGCAAATTCACCCCTCCACTTT.

The V call is TRBV2, the J call TRBJ1-2; D remains ambiguous. V was clipped by 6 bases and J by 4 bases, with 6 bases between them. CDR1 is SNHLY and CDR2 is FYNNEI in the germline V gene. The CDR3 runs to 11 residues. The DNA for the CDR3 is TGTGCCAGCAGCGTCAGCTATGGCTACACCTTC. Its protein is CASSVSYGYTF.

The CDR3 spells CAISEGGILRGYTF. The CDR3 DNA reads TGTGCCATCAGTGAGGGGGGCATATTGAGGGGCTACACCTTC. The V gene is TRBV10-3, the J gene TRBJ1-2; tentatively, D is TRBD1 (6 bases). Germline V gene sequence: CDR1 ENHRY, CDR2 SYGVKD. CDR3 length: 14 residues. The V end lost 2 bases, the J end lost 8 bases, and 15 bases lay between the germline ends.

The V call is TRBV4-3, the J call TRBJ2-3; 7 bases are shared with TRBD2. Germline V CDR1 and CDR2: LGHNA, YSLEER. The trim removed 0 bases at V and 0 bases at J, leaving 6 bases unmatched. The CDR3 is 17 amino acids. The CDR3 sequence: CASSQDPSGASTDTQYF. The CDR3 DNA sequence: TGCGCCAGCAGCCAAGACCCCAGCGGGGCTAGCACAGATACGCAGTATTTT.

This clone appeared a few times. The chain combines TRBV25-1 with TRBJ1-2, with a possible D match to TRBD1 (6 bases). Germline V gene lookup returns CDR1 MGHDK and CDR2 SYGVNS. The CDR3 spans 13 residues. The ends were cut back, 2 bases at V and 3 bases at J, with 7 bases in the middle. CDR3 loop: CASSEQGYYGYTF. The DNA for the CDR3 is TGTGCCAGCAGTGAACAGGGGTACTATGGCTACACCTTC.

This chain uses TRBV7-2 with TRBJ2-1; 7 bases line up with TRBD1. Per germline, CDR1 SGHTA and CDR2 FQGNSA. This CDR3 is built from 15 residues. J was trimmed by 9 bases and V by 5 bases; bases with no gene match: 13. CDR3 sequence (DNA): TGTGCCAGCAGCATCTCGACAGGGCAAAGGGCTGAGCAGTTCTTC. Translated, it gives CASSISTGQRAEQFF.

The chain couples TRBV7-9 to TRBJ2-4; TRBD2 aligns across 11 bases. Germline V gene lookup returns CDR1 SEHNR and CDR2 FQNEAQ (reference sequence). This CDR3 comprises 14 residues. V gave up 4 bases and J gave up 6 bases; unmatched junction bases: 2. In DNA form, the CDR3 reads TGTGCCAGCAGCTGGGGGACTAGCGGAAACATTCAGTACTTC. Translating gives CASSWGTSGNIQYF.

This chain connects TRBV6-6 to TRBJ2-5, with 7 bases aligning to TRBD1. The end of the DNA aligns better with TRBJ2-7, so the J call may be wrong. The CDR3 is 15 residues long. Germline V CDR1 and CDR2: MNHNY, SVGAGI (reference sequence). CDR3 coding DNA: TGTGCCAGCAGTTGGCCCCGCGGACAGGTCTACGAGCAGTACTTC. This gives the protein CASSWPRGQVYEQYF.

This clone was counted once. The V and J genes are TRBV5-6 and TRBJ2-4; 8 positions agree with TRBD2. The CDR3 has 16 amino acids. Germline V gene lookup returns CDR1 SGHDT and CDR2 YYEEEE. V trimming: 0 bases; J trimming: 5 bases; junction bases outside the gene matches: 7. The CDR3 DNA reads as TGTGCCAGCAGCTTGGTAGTCGGGGGGGTTGAAAACATTCAGTACTTC. Amino acid sequence: CASSLVVGGVENIQYF.